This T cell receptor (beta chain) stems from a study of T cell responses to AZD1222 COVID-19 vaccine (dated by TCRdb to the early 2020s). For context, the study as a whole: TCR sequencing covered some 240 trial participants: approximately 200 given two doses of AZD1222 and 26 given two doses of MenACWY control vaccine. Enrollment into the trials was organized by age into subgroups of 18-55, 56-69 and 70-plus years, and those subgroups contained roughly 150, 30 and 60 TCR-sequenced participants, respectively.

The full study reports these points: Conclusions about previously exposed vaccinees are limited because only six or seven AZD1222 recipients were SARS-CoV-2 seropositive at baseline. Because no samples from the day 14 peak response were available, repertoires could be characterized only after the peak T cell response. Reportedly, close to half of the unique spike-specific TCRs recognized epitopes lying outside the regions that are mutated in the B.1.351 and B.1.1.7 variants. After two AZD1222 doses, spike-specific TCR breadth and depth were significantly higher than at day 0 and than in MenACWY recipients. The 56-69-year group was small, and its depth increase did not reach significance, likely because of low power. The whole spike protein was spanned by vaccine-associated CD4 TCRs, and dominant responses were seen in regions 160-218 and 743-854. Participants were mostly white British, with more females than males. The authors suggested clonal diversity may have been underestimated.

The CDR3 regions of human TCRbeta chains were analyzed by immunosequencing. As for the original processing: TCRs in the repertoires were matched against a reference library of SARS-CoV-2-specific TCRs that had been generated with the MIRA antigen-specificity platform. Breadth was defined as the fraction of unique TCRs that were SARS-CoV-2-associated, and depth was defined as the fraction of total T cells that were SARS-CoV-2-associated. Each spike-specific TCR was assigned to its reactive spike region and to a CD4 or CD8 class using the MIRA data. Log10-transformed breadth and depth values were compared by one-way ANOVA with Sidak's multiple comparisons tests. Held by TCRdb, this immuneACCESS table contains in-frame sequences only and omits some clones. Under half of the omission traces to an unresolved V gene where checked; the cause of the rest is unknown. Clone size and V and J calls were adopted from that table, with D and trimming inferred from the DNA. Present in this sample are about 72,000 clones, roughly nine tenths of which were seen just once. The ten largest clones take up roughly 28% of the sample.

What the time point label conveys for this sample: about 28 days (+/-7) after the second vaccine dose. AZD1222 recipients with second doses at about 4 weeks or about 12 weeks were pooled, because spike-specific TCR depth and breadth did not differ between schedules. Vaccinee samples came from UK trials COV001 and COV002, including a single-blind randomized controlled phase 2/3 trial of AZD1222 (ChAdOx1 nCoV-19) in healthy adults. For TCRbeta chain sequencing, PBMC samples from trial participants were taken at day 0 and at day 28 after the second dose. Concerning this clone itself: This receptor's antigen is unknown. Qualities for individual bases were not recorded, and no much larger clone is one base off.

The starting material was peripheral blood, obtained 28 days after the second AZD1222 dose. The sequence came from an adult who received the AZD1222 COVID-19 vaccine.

The sequenced DNA: TGTGCCAGTAGTCGCGGGCGCAGCTACAATGAGCAGTTCTTC. It encodes CASSRGRSYNEQFF. The rearrangement combines TRBV19 with TRBJ2-1; TRBD2 is perhaps the D gene, given 5 matching bases. Taken from the germline V gene (reference sequence), the CDR1 and CDR2 loops are LNHDA and SQIVND. Relative to germline, V is 5 bases shorter and J is 3 bases shorter, with 11 bases between their ends. The CDR3, cysteine through phenylalanine, is 14 amino acids long. The CDR3 DNA has 42 bases and is translated from base 1.